The entry below gives a single TCR beta chain sequence along with its context. Its antigen is as yet unknown. This sample is drawn from a study of shared clonotypes between healthy human individuals. Findings and caveats of the study: Clonotypes which were not shared had lower generation probabilities than clonotypes that all four donors shared.

CDR3 length: 15 amino acids. The germline V gene has CDR1 SGHDN and CDR2 FVKESK. V dropped 1 base and J dropped 5 bases, with 15 bases sitting between them. Profiled with immunoSEQ multiplex PCR; TCRdb holds only in-frame clones, not every one. The table lists roughly 380,000 clones, approximately 96% of them singletons. This sequence originates from a man between 25 and 39 years old in good health. The sample was memory CD8+ T cells sorted from blood. As to subset: CD45RO+ cells pooled with CCR7-negative TemRA cells. The chain employs TRBV14 and TRBJ2-7, with D possibly being TRBD1 (6 bases). The CDR3 DNA follows: TGTGCCAGCAGCCAAGGATTAACAGGGAGAGACGAGCAGTACTTC. Translated: CASSQGLTGRDEQYF.